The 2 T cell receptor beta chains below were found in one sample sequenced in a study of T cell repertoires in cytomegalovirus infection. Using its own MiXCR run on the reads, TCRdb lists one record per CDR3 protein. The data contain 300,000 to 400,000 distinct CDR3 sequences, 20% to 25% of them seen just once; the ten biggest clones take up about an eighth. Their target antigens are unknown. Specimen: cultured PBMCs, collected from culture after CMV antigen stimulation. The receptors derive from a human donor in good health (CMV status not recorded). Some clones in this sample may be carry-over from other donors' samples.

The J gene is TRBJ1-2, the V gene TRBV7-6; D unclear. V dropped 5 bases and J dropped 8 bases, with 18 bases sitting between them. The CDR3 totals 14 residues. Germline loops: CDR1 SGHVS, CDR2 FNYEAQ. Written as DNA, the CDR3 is TGTGCCAGCAGCGCCCAGGCCCGGGGAGGAGGCTACACCTTC. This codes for CASSAQARGGGYTF.

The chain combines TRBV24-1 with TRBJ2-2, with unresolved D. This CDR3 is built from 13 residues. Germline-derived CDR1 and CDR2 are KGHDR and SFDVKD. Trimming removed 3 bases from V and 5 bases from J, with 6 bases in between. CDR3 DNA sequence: TGTGCCACCAGTGATGCGCTTACCGGGGAGCTGTTTTTT. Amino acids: CATSDALTGELFF.